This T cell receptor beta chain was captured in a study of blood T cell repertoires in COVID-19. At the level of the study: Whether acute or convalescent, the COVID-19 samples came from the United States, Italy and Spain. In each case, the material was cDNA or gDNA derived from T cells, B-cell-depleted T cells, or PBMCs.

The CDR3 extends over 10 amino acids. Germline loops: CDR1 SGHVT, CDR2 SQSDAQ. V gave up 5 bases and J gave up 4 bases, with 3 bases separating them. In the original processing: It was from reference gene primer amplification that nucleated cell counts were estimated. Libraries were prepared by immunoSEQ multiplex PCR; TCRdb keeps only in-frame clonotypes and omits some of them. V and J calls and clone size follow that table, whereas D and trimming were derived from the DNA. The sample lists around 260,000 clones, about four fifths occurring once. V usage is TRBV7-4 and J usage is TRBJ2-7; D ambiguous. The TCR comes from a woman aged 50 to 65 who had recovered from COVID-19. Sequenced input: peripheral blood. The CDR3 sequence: CASSPYEQYF. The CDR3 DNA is TGTGCCAGCAGCCCGTACGAGCAGTACTTC.